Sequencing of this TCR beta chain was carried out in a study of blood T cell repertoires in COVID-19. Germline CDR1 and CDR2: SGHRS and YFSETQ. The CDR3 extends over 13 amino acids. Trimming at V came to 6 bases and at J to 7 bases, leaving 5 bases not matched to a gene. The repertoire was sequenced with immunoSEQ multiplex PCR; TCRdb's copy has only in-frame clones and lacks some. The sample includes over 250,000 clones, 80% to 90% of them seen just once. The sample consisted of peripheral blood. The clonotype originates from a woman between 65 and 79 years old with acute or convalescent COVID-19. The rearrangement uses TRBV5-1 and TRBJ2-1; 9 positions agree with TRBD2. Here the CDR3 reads CASTIAGANEQFF. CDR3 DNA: TGCGCCAGCACTATAGCGGGGGCAAATGAGCAGTTCTTC.